This T cell receptor (beta chain) originates from a study of post-analysis software for immune sequencing data. Whole-study findings and limits: Patients showed TRBV5-6, TRBV5-1 and TRBV20-1 among a few TRBV segments more frequent than in controls. Controls' normalized Chao1 diversity significantly exceeded that of multiple sclerosis patients.

Between the trimmed V and J ends, which lost 0 bases and 2 bases, there was a span of 13 bases. Germline lookup yields CDR1 SGHTA and CDR2 FQGNSA. The CDR3 has 16 amino acids. Included in the TCR beta cDNA libraries were unique molecular identifiers. One entry per CDR3 protein results from TCRdb running MiXCR on the PCR reads. This sample has roughly 870,000 distinct CDR3 sequences, with roughly 50% found just once. As concerns this clonotype: What it recognizes is unknown.

The sample was blood. V and J are TRBV7-2 and TRBJ1-1; D gene unclear. The sequence derives from a girl aged 10-17 years with multiple sclerosis. CDR3 DNA: TGTGCCAGCAGCTTAGCGTTTCAGGTTGGCAACACTGAAGCTTTCTTT. Translating gives CASSLAFQVGNTEAFF.